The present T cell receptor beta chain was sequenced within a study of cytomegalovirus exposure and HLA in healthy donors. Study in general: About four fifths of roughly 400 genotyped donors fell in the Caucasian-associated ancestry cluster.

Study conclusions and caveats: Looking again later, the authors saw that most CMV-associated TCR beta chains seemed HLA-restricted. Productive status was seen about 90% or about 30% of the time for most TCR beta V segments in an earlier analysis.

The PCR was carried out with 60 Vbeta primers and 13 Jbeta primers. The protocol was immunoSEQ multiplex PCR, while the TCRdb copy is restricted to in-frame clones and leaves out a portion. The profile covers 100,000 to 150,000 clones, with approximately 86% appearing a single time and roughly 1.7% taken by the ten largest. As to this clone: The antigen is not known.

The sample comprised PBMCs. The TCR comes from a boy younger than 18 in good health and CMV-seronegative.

CDR3 bases: TGTGCCAGCAGCGCCCGCAGGGGCATGAACACTGAAGCTTTCTTT. It yields the protein CASSARRGMNTEAFF. This chain connects TRBV7-3 to TRBJ1-1; the D gene is possibly TRBD1 (6 bases). The germline V gene has CDR1 SGHTA and CDR2 FQGTGA. Trimming took off 5 bases at V and 0 bases at J, with 13 bases between the two ends. This CDR3 contains 15 residues.